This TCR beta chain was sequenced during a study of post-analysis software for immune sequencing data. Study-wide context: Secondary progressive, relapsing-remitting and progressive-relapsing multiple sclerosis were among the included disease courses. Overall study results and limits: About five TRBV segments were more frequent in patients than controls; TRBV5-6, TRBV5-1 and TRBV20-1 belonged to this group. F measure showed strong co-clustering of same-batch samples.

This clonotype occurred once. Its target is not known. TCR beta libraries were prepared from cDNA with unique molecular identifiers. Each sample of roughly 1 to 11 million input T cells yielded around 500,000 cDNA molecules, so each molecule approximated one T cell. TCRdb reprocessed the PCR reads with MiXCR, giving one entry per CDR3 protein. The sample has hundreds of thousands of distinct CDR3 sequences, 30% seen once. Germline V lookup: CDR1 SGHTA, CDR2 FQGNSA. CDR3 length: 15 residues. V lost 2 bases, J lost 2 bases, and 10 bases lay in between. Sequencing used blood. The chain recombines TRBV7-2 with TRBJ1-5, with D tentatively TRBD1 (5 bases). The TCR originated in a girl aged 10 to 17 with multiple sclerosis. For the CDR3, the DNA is TGTGCCAGCAGCTTACATTTGGGGGGCAATCAGCCCCAGCATTTT. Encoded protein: CASSLHLGGNQPQHF.